This passage covers 24 T cell receptor beta chains from one sample sequenced in a study of T cell changes during pregnancy in multiple sclerosis. Sequencing used immunoSEQ multiplex PCR; TCRdb keeps in-frame clones, though not all of them. The sample records fewer than 50,000 clones, about 91% being singletons. The sample here was CD4+ T cells from peripheral blood mononuclear cells, taken in the second trimester of pregnancy. Receptors originate from a female donor in good health, enrolled as a control in a pregnancy study.

The chain couples TRBV27 to TRBJ1-1; TRBD1 is a possible D gene (6 bases). The CDR3 is made up of 16 amino acids. The germline V and J ends were trimmed by 2 bases and 1 base, with 14 bases remaining between them. In germline, CDR1 is MNHEY, CDR2 SMNVEV (reference sequence). The CDR3 is CASSLDPAGANTEAFF. DNA for the CDR3: TGTGCCAGCAGTTTAGACCCCGCGGGGGCGAACACTGAAGCTTTCTTT.

The chain joins TRBV9 to TRBJ2-3; D perhaps matches TRBD1 (5 bases). CDR3 length: 14 amino acids. Trimming left V 3 bases short and J 0 bases short, with 8 bases between. Germline V gives CDR1 SGDLS, CDR2 YYNGEE. The CDR3 loop is CASSGTISTDTQYF. The CDR3 DNA follows: TGTGCCAGCAGCGGGACAATTAGCACAGATACGCAGTATTTT. The full variable domain, with the rest looked up from reference TRBV9 and TRBJ2-3, is DSGVTQTPKHLITATGQRVTLRCSPRSGDLSVYWYQQSLDQGLQFLIQYYNGEERAKGNILERFSAQQFPDLHSELNLSSLELGDSALYFCASSGTISTDTQYFGPGTRLTVL.

CDR3 DNA sequence: TGTGCCAGCAGCGTAGGACTTACAAACACTGAAGCTTTCTTT. Protein: CASSVGLTNTEAFF. The V gene is TRBV9, the J gene TRBJ1-1; D uncertain. The CDR3 runs 14 residues. Germline values: CDR1 SGDLS, CDR2 YYNGEE. The V gene lost 0 bases and the J gene lost 2 bases, with 8 bases spanning the gap.

This clone has just one count. The chain has TRBV7-8 and TRBJ1-5, with 8 nucleotides matching TRBD1. CDR1 is SGHVS, CDR2 FQNEAQ, per germline. The CDR3 contains 14 residues. The junction had 2 bases not matched to a gene; V was cut back by 5 bases and J by 2 bases. The DNA for the CDR3 is TGTGCCAGCAGCCAGACAGGGGGCAATCAGCCCCAGCATTTT. It yields the protein CASSQTGGNQPQHF.

This sequence joins TRBV4-3 and TRBJ1-2; tentatively, D is TRBD1 (6 bases). This CDR3 spans 15 amino acids. From germline, CDR1 is LGHNA and CDR2 YSLEER. Trimming removed 0 bases from V and 5 bases from J, with 13 bases in between. The CDR3 region is CASSQDGRGVYGYTF. The CDR3 DNA sequence: TGCGCCAGCAGCCAAGATGGCAGGGGTGTATATGGCTACACCTTC.

This chain uses TRBV6-1 with TRBJ1-3, with D possibly matching TRBD1 (5 bases). The CDR3 runs 16 residues. V was pared by 4 bases and J by 0 bases, with 13 bases between. Germline lookup yields CDR1 MNHNS and CDR2 SASEGT. CDR3 nucleotides: TGTGCCAGCAGTGTAGGAGGGGCAGTCTCTGGAAACACCATATATTTT. Protein sequence: CASSVGGAVSGNTIYF.

V gene TRBV7-2 combines with J gene TRBJ1-1; no definite D call. Germline V gene lookup returns CDR1 SGHTA and CDR2 FQGNSA. The CDR3 consists of 11 residues. V was pared by 1 base and J by 11 bases, with 8 bases between. The CDR3 region has the DNA TGTGCCAGCAGCTTAGGGGCTGGGGCTTTCTTT. Its translation: CASSLGAGAFF.

V is TRBV5-6 and J is TRBJ2-3; 7 nucleotides match TRBD1. The length of the CDR3 is 14 residues. Trimming took 3 bases from V and 3 from J; bases not matched to a gene: 4. The germline CDR1 and CDR2 sequences are SGHDT and YYEEEE. The CDR3 DNA reads TGTGCCAGCAGCTGGGGACAGCGGACAGATACGCAGTATTTT. Translating gives CASSWGQRTDTQYF.

The chain uses TRBV30 and TRBJ2-3; 10 bases align to TRBD1. The junction had 5 bases not matched to a gene; V was cut back by 4 bases and J by 4 bases. CDR3 size: 14 residues. Germline V gene sequence: CDR1 GTSNPN, CDR2 SVGIG (reference sequence). CDR3 in DNA: TGTGCCTGGAAAAGGACAGGGGGAGCAGATACGCAGTATTTT. Amino acid sequence: CAWKRTGGADTQYF.

The chain is built from TRBV11-2 and TRBJ2-7; 7 bases align to TRBD1. V gave up 0 bases and J gave up 7 bases; unmatched junction bases: 9. There are 15 residues in the CDR3. CDR1 is SGHAT, CDR2 FQNNGV, per germline. CDR3 bases: TGTGCCAGCAGCTTAGATCCGCCCCCACAGGGGGAGCAGTACTTC. Its translation is CASSLDPPPQGEQYF. Supplemented by reference TRBV11-2 and TRBJ2-7, the full variable domain reads EAGVAQSPRYKIIEKRQSVAFWCNPISGHATLYWYQQILGQGPKLLIQFQNNGVVDDSQLPKDRFSAERLKGVDSTLKIQPAKLEDSAVYLCASSLDPPPQGEQYFGPGTRLTVT.

The V gene is TRBV4-1, the J gene TRBJ2-5; D is perhaps TRBD1 (6 bases). V lost 4 bases, J lost 2 bases, and 14 bases lay in between. There are 15 residues in the CDR3. From germline, CDR1 is MGHRA and CDR2 YSYEKL. The CDR3 is CASSRYQGKQETQYF. CDR3 bases: TGCGCCAGCAGCCGATATCAGGGGAAGCAAGAGACCCAGTACTTC.

The rearrangement links TRBV30 to TRBJ1-2, with 8 bases matching TRBD1. Germline trimming cut 5 bases from V and 8 bases from J; bases unmatched to any gene: 7. There are 12 residues in the CDR3. The V gene's germline CDR1 is GTSNPN and CDR2 SVGIG (reference sequence). The CDR3 DNA follows: TGTGCCTGGGAGCACCCAGGGGGCGGCTACACCTTC. Translation: CAWEHPGGGYTF.

The chain links TRBV19 to TRBJ2-6; weak D call: TRBD1 (6 bases). Germline V gene lookup returns CDR1 LNHDA and CDR2 SQIVND (reference sequence). Trimming pared 0 bases from V and 0 bases from J, leaving 9 bases between. The CDR3 sequence is 17 residues long. The CDR3 DNA sequence: TGTGCCAGTAGTATAGACGACAGGATCTCTGGGGCCAACGTCCTGACTTTC. Protein product: CASSIDDRISGANVLTF.

J is TRBJ1-2 and V is TRBV7-8; weak D call: TRBD1 (5 bases). In germline, CDR1 is SGHVS, CDR2 FQNEAQ. V was pared by 1 base and J by 6 bases, with 9 bases between. This CDR3 spans 13 amino acids. The CDR3 loop is CASSLGQSDGYTF. CDR3 DNA sequence: TGTGCCAGCAGCTTAGGACAGAGTGATGGCTACACCTTC.

The chain carries TRBV7-9 and TRBJ2-3, with 8 positions matching TRBD2. Germline CDR1 reads SEHNR; CDR2 reads FQNEAQ (reference sequence). With 1 base clipped from V and 5 bases from J, the junction kept 5 bases outside the gene matches. This CDR3 contains 15 residues. CDR3 in amino acids: CASSLEVAGIDTQYF. In DNA form, the CDR3 reads TGTGCCAGCAGCTTAGAGGTAGCGGGGATAGATACGCAGTATTTT.

This sequence joins TRBV21-1 and TRBJ2-6; TRBD1 reflects the table's D call only, with no check against the DNA. TRBV21-1 is flagged as a pseudogene. The CDR3 runs to 21 residues. The CDR3 DNA follows: TGTGCCAGATTCCGTCCTCCACTCACAGGGGTCGGAACCTCTGGGGCCAACGTCCTGACTTTC. It translates to CARFRPPLTGVGTSGANVLTF.

The chain joins TRBV9 to TRBJ1-5, with 7 bases that match TRBD1. Germline V lookup: CDR1 SGDLS, CDR2 YYNGEE. The CDR3 sequence is 15 residues long. V lost 4 bases to trimming and J lost 3 bases; unmatched junction nucleotides: 7. CDR3 region: CASSFGQDPNQPQHF. Written as DNA, the CDR3 is TGTGCCAGCAGCTTCGGACAGGACCCCAATCAGCCCCAGCATTTT.

Comments on this clone: Different DNA sequences within this sample yield the same CDR3. The V and J genes are TRBV7-3 and TRBJ2-2; TRBD2 aligns across 15 bases. There are 16 residues in the CDR3. Per the germline V gene, CDR1 is SGHTA and CDR2 is FQGTGA. V dropped 3 bases and J dropped 5; count of bases not matched to a gene: 1. The CDR3 DNA sequence: TGTGCCAGCAGCTTGGGACTAGCGGGGGGTACCGGGGAGCTGTTTTTT. Protein sequence: CASSLGLAGGTGELFF. Supplemented by reference TRBV7-3 and TRBJ2-2, the full variable domain reads GAGVSQTPSNKVTEKGKYVELRCDPISGHTALYWYRQSLGQGPEFLIYFQGTGAADDSGLPNDRFFAVRPEGSVSTLKIQRTERGDSAVYLCASSLGLAGGTGELFFGEGSRLTVL.

The chain links TRBV9 to TRBJ1-3; D ambiguous. CDR3 length: 16 amino acids. Germline V CDR1 and CDR2: SGDLS, YYNGEE. V gave up 0 bases and J gave up 0 bases, with 10 bases separating them. As DNA, the CDR3 is TGTGCCAGCAGCGTAGACAGTGCCATCTCTGGAAACACCATATATTTT. Translation gives CASSVDSAISGNTIYF.

V gene TRBV5-1 combines with J gene TRBJ2-6; D might be TRBD1 (5 bases). Germline loops: CDR1 SGHRS, CDR2 YFSETQ. Trimming cost V 6 bases and J 0 bases, with 10 bases left between them. CDR3 size: 15 residues. CDR3 sequence (DNA): TGCGCCAGCACCCTCCAGGGCTCTGGGGCCAACGTCCTGACTTTC. It yields the protein CASTLQGSGANVLTF.

The chain has TRBV14 and TRBJ1-1, with 7 nucleotides matching TRBD1. Germline loops: CDR1 SGHDN, CDR2 FVKESK. Unmatched junction bases numbered 4, after V lost 3 bases and J lost 0 bases. There are 15 residues in the CDR3. The CDR3 DNA follows: TGTGCCAGCAGCCACGCAGGGGGGATGAACACTGAAGCTTTCTTT. Translation gives CASSHAGGMNTEAFF.

This clone was recorded only once. The chain links TRBV7-3 to TRBJ2-3; D unclear. The V gene lost 5 bases and the J gene lost 6 bases, with 15 bases spanning the gap. CDR3 length equals 14 residues. CDR1 and CDR2 from the germline V gene are SGHTA and FQGTGA. The CDR3 loop reads CASSLPEAADTQYF. In DNA, the CDR3 is TGTGCCAGCAGCCTACCCGAGGCTGCCGATACGCAGTATTTT.

This chain uses TRBV4-1 with TRBJ2-1; TRBD1 agrees at 10 bases. The CDR3 spans 15 residues. The ends lost 4 bases at V and 8 bases at J; junction bases unmatched: 8. Germline assignment: CDR1 MGHRA and CDR2 YSYEKL. The CDR3 reads CASSREPGTGDEQFF. In nucleotides, the CDR3 is TGCGCCAGCAGCCGCGAGCCCGGGACAGGGGATGAGCAGTTCTTC.

The chain recombines TRBV7-3 with TRBJ1-1; 7 positions match TRBD1. Germline V lookup: CDR1 SGHTA, CDR2 FQGTGA. This CDR3 has 14 amino acids. With V trimmed by 5 bases and J by 1 base, 4 bases remained unmatched. The CDR3: CASSPTGTNTEAFF. As DNA, the CDR3 is TGTGCCAGCAGCCCGACAGGGACGAACACTGAAGCTTTCTTT.